This paragraph reports one T cell receptor beta chain. This clone was found once. No cognate antigen has been identified for it. Base quality data are lacking; no much larger clone is found one base away. Reading from cysteine to phenylalanine, the CDR3 counts 13 amino acids. Of the read, only the CDR3 DNA is kept; its 39 bases are in frame from base 1. The CDR1 and CDR2 encoded by the germline V gene are SGHAT and FQNNGV. Ends trimmed: V by 8 bases, J by 2 bases; bases unmatched to a gene: 5. The sample belongs to a study of T cell responses to AZD1222 COVID-19 vaccine (TCRdb year 2021). In the study overall: TCR sequencing was performed for 230 to 250 trial participants, of whom some 200 were given two doses of AZD1222 and around 25 were given two doses of MenACWY control vaccine. Trial participants were enrolled by age into subgroups of 18-55, 56-69 and 70-plus years, and around 150, 29 and 61 TCR-sequenced participants, respectively, were included in these subgroups. The full study reports these points: The 56-69-year group was small, and its depth increase did not reach significance, likely because of low power. CD4 TCRs associated with the vaccine covered the entire spike protein, and the dominant responses were in regions 160-218 and 743-854. Most participants were white British and females outnumbered males, and the authors suggested that clonal diversity may have been underestimated. A significant rise in spike-specific TCR breadth and depth was observed after two AZD1222 doses relative to day 0 and relative to MenACWY recipients. Nearly half of unique spike-specific TCRs reportedly recognized epitopes outside regions mutated in the B.1.351 and B.1.1.7 variants. Only five to seven AZD1222 recipients were SARS-CoV-2 seropositive at baseline, limiting conclusions about previously exposed vaccinees. No day 14 peak-response samples were available, so repertoires were characterized only after the peak T cell response.

The CDR3 regions of human TCRbeta chains were analyzed by immunosequencing. The authors' analysis ran thus. Repertoire TCRs were matched against a reference library of SARS-CoV-2-specific TCRs generated with the MIRA antigen-specificity platform. Breadth was defined as the fraction of unique TCRs that were SARS-CoV-2-associated. Depth was defined as the fraction of total T cells that were SARS-CoV-2-associated. Using the MIRA data, each spike-specific TCR was mapped to the spike region that the TCR reacts to and placed in a CD4 or CD8 class. Log10-transformed breadth and depth values were compared by one-way ANOVA with Sidak's multiple comparisons tests. TCRdb retrieved this table from immuneACCESS and kept in-frame rearrangements only. Not all clones are present; in checked studies, unresolved V genes account for under half, and no reason is known for the remainder. Clone size and V and J calls were adopted from that table, with D and trimming inferred from the DNA. The sample has 120,000 to 150,000 clones on record, roughly 90% of them singletons. The top ten constitute 3.5% to 4.5% of the sample.

The sample's time point, from its label and the paper: about 28 days (+/-7) after the second vaccine dose. AZD1222 recipients with second doses at about 4 weeks or about 12 weeks were pooled, because spike-specific TCR depth and breadth did not differ between schedules. Vaccinee samples came from UK trials COV001 and COV002, including a single-blind randomized controlled phase 2/3 trial of AZD1222 (ChAdOx1 nCoV-19) in healthy adults. For TCRbeta chain sequencing, PBMC samples were collected from trial participants at day 0 and at day 28 after the second dose. The material was peripheral blood, obtained 28 days after the second AZD1222 dose. The TCR originated in an adult who received the AZD1222 COVID-19 vaccine. The rearranged chain carries TRBV11-2 and TRBJ2-7, with TRBD2 identical over 8 junction bases. The nucleotides are TGTGCCAGCCAGACGGGGGGGCCCTACGAGCAGTACTTC. Translated, this is CASQTGGPYEQYF.